The rows below give T cell receptor beta chains drawn from one sample of a study of T cells in localized non-small cell lung cancer. The repertoire was sequenced with immunoSEQ multiplex PCR; TCRdb's copy has only in-frame clones and lacks some. Of over 1,000 clones listed, about 25% were seen once; the top ten hold over 35%. Sequencing used normal lung tissue next to the tumor, obtained before any cancer treatment. These TCRs come from a male donor older than 55 with stage II squamous cell lung carcinoma. CDR3s include the opening cysteine and the closing phenylalanine or tryptophan. D genes are given only for firm matches. A clone size is listed for some rows: how often the clone was seen (once, few, many), or a class if it is expanded.

CASSYSTGGWKNIQYF | TGTGCCAGCAGTTACTCGACAGGGGGGTGGAAAAACATTCAGTACTTC | - | TRBJ2-4 | TRBV6-8 | TRBD1
CASSFPGGETQYF | TGTGCCAGCAGTTTCCCAGGGGGGGAGACCCAGTACTTC | - | TRBJ2-5 | TRBV28 | -
CASSLAGTPDTEAFF | TGCGCCAGCAGCTTGGCCGGGACTCCGGACACTGAAGCTTTCTTT | - | TRBJ1-1 | TRBV5-1 | -
CASSTGTNYNEQFF | TGCGCCAGCAGCACCGGGACAAACTACAATGAGCAGTTCTTC | - | TRBJ2-1 | TRBV10-1 | -
CASSPNGRREQFF | TGTGCCAGCAGCCCGAACGGGAGGCGTGAGCAGTTCTTC | - | TRBJ2-1 | TRBV28 | TRBD2
CATSRSKVSYNEQFF | TGTGCCACCAGCAGATCCAAGGTTTCCTACAATGAGCAGTTCTTC | - | TRBJ2-1 | TRBV15 | -
CASSPAGQVGNEQFF | TGTGCCAGCAGCCCGGCCGGACAGGTGGGCAATGAGCAGTTCTTC | few | TRBJ2-1 | TRBV11-3 | TRBD1
CATLDGMNTEAFF | TGTGCCACGCTAGACGGGATGAACACTGAAGCTTTCTTT | few | TRBJ1-1 | TRBV28 | -
CASKWDRVSSGANVLTF | TGTGCCAGCAAATGGGACAGGGTTAGCTCTGGGGCCAACGTCCTGACTTTC | few | TRBJ2-6 | TRBV11-3 | TRBD1
CASSPGGSGYYGYTF | TGTGCCAGCAGCCCCGGTGGCTCTGGCTACTATGGCTACACCTTC | - | TRBJ1-2 | TRBV11-3 | -
CATSRGDINEKLFF | TGTGCCACCAGCAGGGGGGACATAAATGAAAAACTGTTTTTT | few | TRBJ1-4 | TRBV15 | -
CASSLKTGTAQNTEAFF | TGTGCCAGCAGCTTGAAAACCGGGACCGCCCAGAACACTGAAGCTTTCTTT | medium-sized | TRBJ1-1 | TRBV11-3 | -
CASRTSRGTGINPPGGYTF | TGTGCCAGCAGGACCTCTAGAGGGACAGGGATCAACCCTCCGGGTGGCTACACCTTC | few | TRBJ1-2 | TRBV9 | TRBD1
CASSARDQSYEQYF | TGTGCCAGCAGCGCCCGGGACCAATCCTACGAGCAGTACTTC | - | TRBJ2-7 | TRBV9 | -
CASSYKGSLYGYTF | TGTGCCAGCAGTTATAAGGGGAGCCTCTATGGCTACACCTTC | medium-sized | TRBJ1-2 | TRBV28 | -
CASSLGLDSEHEKLFF | TGTGCCAGCAGCTTAGGCCTGGACAGCGAACATGAAAAACTGTTTTTT | few | TRBJ1-4 | TRBV11-3 | -
CASSPFGDYYEQYF | TGTGCCAGCAGCCCATTCGGGGACTACTACGAGCAGTACTTC | large | TRBJ2-7 | TRBV11-3 | TRBD2
CATGGTAVNQPQHF | TGTGCCACGGGCGGGACGGCGGTAAATCAGCCCCAGCATTTT | medium-sized | TRBJ1-5 | TRBV6-8 | -
CATSRDVGGQGFTGELFF | TGTGCCACCAGCAGAGATGTCGGAGGACAGGGGTTCACCGGGGAGCTGTTTTTT | large | TRBJ2-2 | TRBV15 | TRBD1
CASSFGGRAYNEQFF | TGTGCCAGCAGCTTCGGAGGGAGGGCGTACAATGAGCAGTTCTTC | - | TRBJ2-1 | TRBV11-3 | TRBD2
CASGPRTGSGTSGSGTQYF | TGTGCTAGTGGTCCCCGGACAGGGAGCGGAACTAGCGGGAGTGGGACCCAGTACTTC | - | TRBJ2-5 | TRBV12-5 | TRBD2
CASSGGAGGGEKLFF | TGTGCCAGCAGTGGTGGGGCAGGGGGCGGTGAAAAACTGTTTTTT | - | TRBJ1-4 | TRBV2 | TRBD1
CASSPRGKGNEQFF | TGTGCCAGCAGCCCGCGGGGTAAGGGGAATGAGCAGTTCTTC | - | TRBJ2-1 | TRBV11-3 | -
CASSLGGTTYNEQFF | TGCGCCAGCAGCTTGGGCGGAACTACGTACAATGAGCAGTTCTTC | few | TRBJ2-1 | TRBV5-1 | -
CASSPPAGGQETQYF | TGTGCCAGCTCACCTCCAGCGGGAGGGCAAGAGACCCAGTACTTC | medium-sized | TRBJ2-5 | TRBV18 | TRBD2
CASSYSRRSYGYTF | TGTGCCAGCAGTTACTCCCGGCGTTCATATGGCTACACCTTC | - | TRBJ1-2 | TRBV6-8 | -
CASSPGGGLLNIQYF | TGTGCCAGTAGTCCAGGAGGAGGGCTTCTAAACATTCAGTACTTC | - | TRBJ2-4 | TRBV19 | -
CASSYSGPKAPSTDTQYF | TGTGCCAGCAGTTACTCAGGGCCCAAAGCACCGAGCACAGATACGCAGTATTTT | few | TRBJ2-3 | TRBV6-8 | -
CASSIVGTGPYEQYF | TGTGCCAGTAGTATAGTTGGGACAGGCCCCTACGAGCAGTACTTC | - | TRBJ2-7 | TRBV19 | TRBD1
CSALTSGITDTQYF | TGCAGCGCTCTGACTAGCGGAATCACAGATACGCAGTATTTT | - | TRBJ2-3 | TRBV29-1 | TRBD2
CASSESRTGHETQYF | TGTGCCAGCAGTGAATCGCGGACAGGGCATGAGACCCAGTACTTC | - | TRBJ2-5 | TRBV25-1 | TRBD1
CASSELGRGYTDTQYF | TGTGCCAGCAGTGAATTGGGCAGGGGATACACAGATACGCAGTATTTT | - | TRBJ2-3 | TRBV25-1 | -
CASRWVANTEAFF | TGTGCCAGCAGGTGGGTGGCGAACACTGAAGCTTTCTTT | large | TRBJ1-1 | TRBV6-8 | -
CASSMENYGYTF | TGTGCCAGTAGTATGGAAAACTATGGCTACACCTTC | - | TRBJ1-2 | TRBV19 | -
CASSYGQSSYNSPLHF | TGTGCCAGCAGTTACGGACAGAGCTCCTATAATTCACCCCTCCACTTT | large | TRBJ1-6 | TRBV6-8 | -
CASSELAGVYTDTQYF | TGTGCCAGCAGTGAACTAGCGGGAGTGTACACAGATACGCAGTATTTT | - | TRBJ2-3 | TRBV25-1 | TRBD2
CASVQPGQGKTEAFF | TGTGCCAGCGTCCAGCCGGGGCAGGGAAAGACTGAAGCTTTCTTT | - | TRBJ1-1 | TRBV12-5 | -
CASSLVSGGNEKLFF | TGTGCCAGCAGCTTGGTTTCAGGGGGCAATGAAAAACTGTTTTTT | - | TRBJ1-4 | TRBV11-3 | TRBD1
CASSQRTGNTGELFF | TGCGCCAGCAGCCAACGGACAGGGAACACCGGGGAGCTGTTTTTT | - | TRBJ2-2 | TRBV5-1 | TRBD1
CASSPGAAGEQETQYF | TGCGCCAGCAGCCCCGGAGCGGCGGGGGAGCAAGAGACCCAGTACTTC | - | TRBJ2-5 | TRBV10-2 | TRBD2
CASSLVYRGSHGYTF | TGCGCCAGCAGCTTGGTTTACAGGGGGTCCCATGGCTACACCTTC | - | TRBJ1-2 | TRBV5-1 | TRBD1
CASGHFIAAGGPITDTQYF | TGTGCCAGTGGCCATTTTATAGCAGCGGGAGGCCCCATCACAGATACGCAGTATTTT | - | TRBJ2-3 | TRBV19 | TRBD2
CAWSRQGAWQPQHF | TGTGCCTGGAGTCGGCAGGGGGCTTGGCAGCCCCAGCATTTT | - | TRBJ1-5 | TRBV30 | TRBD1
CASSVDGTNNEQFF | TGTGCCAGCAGCGTAGACGGGACAAACAATGAGCAGTTCTTC | few | TRBJ2-1 | TRBV9 | -
CASSPGLAGGPGGIQYF | TGTGCCAGTAGTCCCGGACTAGCGGGAGGACCCGGGGGCATTCAGTACTTC | - | TRBJ2-4 | TRBV19 | TRBD2
CASSHTEVAKNIQYF | TGTGCCAGCTCACATACAGAGGTAGCCAAAAACATTCAGTACTTC | - | TRBJ2-4 | TRBV18 | -
CASSSLAALTDTQYF | TGTGCCAGCAGCTCGCTAGCGGCCCTCACAGATACGCAGTATTTT | - | TRBJ2-3 | TRBV11-3 | TRBD2
CASSDSEGQTQYF | TGTGCCAGCAGTGATAGCGAGGGCCAGACCCAGTACTTC | - | TRBJ2-5 | TRBV2 | -
CASSGTGGWTGELFF | TGTGCCAGTAGCGGGACAGGGGGTTGGACCGGGGAGCTGTTTTTT | few | TRBJ2-2 | TRBV19 | TRBD1
CASSPWGGTTNTEAFF | TGTGCCAGCAGCCCATGGGGGGGGACAACAAACACTGAAGCTTTCTTT | - | TRBJ1-1 | TRBV11-3 | -
CAISEPGGNTEAFF | TGTGCCATCAGTGAGCCAGGGGGCAACACTGAAGCTTTCTTT | - | TRBJ1-1 | TRBV10-3 | TRBD1
CASSQSGTGLETQYF | TGCGCCAGCAGTCAATCGGGGACAGGGTTGGAGACCCAGTACTTC | - | TRBJ2-5 | TRBV23-1 | TRBD1
CASSLLGSAKNIQYF | TGCGCCAGCAGCTTGTTGGGATCAGCCAAAAACATTCAGTACTTC | - | TRBJ2-4 | TRBV5-1 | -